A single sample is the source of the 16 T cell receptor beta chains below, sequenced in a study of blood T cell repertoires in COVID-19. This table comes from immunoSEQ multiplex PCR, and its TCRdb copy is limited to in-frame clones, with some not included. The sample comprises 150,000 to 200,000 clones, roughly 80% of which are singletons, and 13% rests with the top ten. Material for sequencing was peripheral blood. These receptors came from a man in his forties or fifties who had recovered from COVID-19.

The chain employs TRBV5-1 and TRBJ1-2; D remains unclear. Germline V gene sequence: CDR1 SGHRS, CDR2 YFSETQ. The V end was cut by 7 bases, the J end by 6 bases, with 16 bases between. This CDR3 has 13 residues. The CDR3 sequence is CASGPMGGNGYTF. CDR3 DNA: TGCGCCAGCGGTCCAATGGGAGGGAATGGCTACACCTTC. Complete variable domain (other parts from reference TRBV5-1 and TRBJ1-2): KAGVTQTPRYLIKTRGQQVTLSCSPISGHRSVSWYQQTPGQGLQFLFEYFSETQRNKGNFPGRFSGRQFSNSRSEMNVSTLELGDSALYLCASGPMGGNGYTFGSGTRLTVV.

The chain couples TRBV5-1 to TRBJ1-4; the D is unclear. V lost 3 bases to trimming and J lost 8 bases, with 11 bases between them. This CDR3 is built from 13 residues. Germline CDR1 and CDR2: SGHRS and YFSETQ. CDR3 DNA: TGCGCCAGCAGCTATCGACCGGAGGAAAAACTGTTTTTT. This gives the protein CASSYRPEEKLFF. Full variable domain (remainder filled in from reference TRBV5-1 and TRBJ1-4): KAGVTQTPRYLIKTRGQQVTLSCSPISGHRSVSWYQQTPGQGLQFLFEYFSETQRNKGNFPGRFSGRQFSNSRSEMNVSTLELGDSALYLCASSYRPEEKLFFGSGTQLSVL.

CDR3 protein: CATSRDRLADNEQFF. The CDR3 coding sequence is TGTGCCACCAGCAGAGATCGGCTAGCGGACAATGAGCAGTTCTTC. This rearrangement joins TRBV15 to TRBJ2-1; the match to TRBD2 covers 7 bases. The germline gives CDR1 LNHNV, CDR2 YYDKDF (reference sequence). The V and J ends lost 0 bases and 5 bases, in that order; junction bases with no gene match: 4. The CDR3 covers 15 residues.

The rearrangement uses TRBV6-2 or TRBV6-3 and TRBJ2-1; possible D gene TRBD1, 5 bases. The CDR3 sequence is 15 residues long. The V and J ends lost 2 bases and 12 bases respectively, with 20 bases between them. Germline CDR1 MNHEY, CDR2 SVGEGT. CDR3 residues: CASSYDRGTALGQFF. CDR3 nucleotides: TGTGCCAGCAGTTACGATAGGGGAACCGCGCTCGGGCAGTTCTTC.

This clone appeared once. The rearrangement joins TRBV9 to TRBJ2-7; TRBD2 matches at 12 bases. Trimming at V came to 4 bases and at J to 2 bases, leaving 10 bases not matched to a gene. CDR1 and CDR2 from the germline V gene are SGDLS and YYNGEE. The CDR3 sequence is 17 residues long. The DNA of the CDR3 is TGTGCCAGCAGCCCGCCGAGGACTAGCGGGAAAGCCTACGAGCAGTACTTC. It yields the protein CASSPPRTSGKAYEQYF.

This clone has just a few counts. V is TRBV10-3 and J is TRBJ2-5, with D maybe TRBD1 (5 bases). CDR1 and CDR2 from the germline V gene are ENHRY and SYGVKD. The CDR3 has 12 amino acids. The germline V and J ends were trimmed by 6 bases and 5 bases, with 10 bases remaining between them. CDR3 sequence reads: CAISQGFETQYF. As DNA, the CDR3 is TGTGCCATCAGCCAGGGTTTTGAGACCCAGTACTTC.

The sample holds one count of this clone. The chain is built from TRBV7-6 and TRBJ2-7, with 8 bases that match TRBD2. The CDR3 length is 17 residues. Per germline, CDR1 SGHVS and CDR2 FNYEAQ. Trimming took 4 bases from V and 2 from J; bases not matched to a gene: 13. The CDR3: CASSSLPPTGLAYEQYF. The CDR3 DNA sequence: TGTGCCAGCAGCTCACTACCACCCACGGGACTAGCCTACGAGCAGTACTTC.

The chain carries TRBV6-1 and TRBJ2-2, with 7 nucleotides matching TRBD2. The germline CDR1 and CDR2 sequences are MNHNS and SASEGT. The CDR3 extends over 18 amino acids. V shed 4 bases, J shed 3 bases, and the junction held 14 bases outside the gene matches. CDR3 nucleotide sequence: TGTGCCAGCAGTGGTAATAGGGCGGGAGCTATATACACCGGGGAGCTGTTTTTT. Translating it yields CASSGNRAGAIYTGELFF.

The chain joins TRBV19 to TRBJ2-1; tentative D call: TRBD2 (6 bases). The CDR3 loop spans 13 amino acids. Germline CDR1 and CDR2: LNHDA and SQIVND (reference sequence). The V end lost 8 bases, the J end lost 0 bases, and 8 bases lay between the germline ends. CDR3 nucleotides: TGTGCCAGTCGGGGGAGCTCCTACAATGAGCAGTTCTTC. Its protein is CASRGSSYNEQFF.

The chain uses TRBV5-5 and TRBJ2-1, with a tentative D call TRBD1 (6 bases). The CDR3 is 12 amino acids. V shed 7 bases and J shed 5 bases, with 10 bases lying between them. CDR1 SGHKS and CDR2 YYEKEE come from the germline V gene (reference sequence). CDR3 protein: CASGDNDNEQFF. The CDR3 region has the DNA TGTGCCAGCGGGGACAACGACAATGAGCAGTTCTTC. The entire variable domain, with the rest obtained from reference TRBV5-5 and TRBJ2-1, is as follows: DAGVTQSPTHLIKTRGQQVTLRCSPISGHKSVSWYQQVLGQGPQFIFQYYEKEERGRGNFPDRFSARQFPNYSSELNVNALLLGDSALYLCASGDNDNEQFFGPGTRLTVL.

The chain combines TRBV19 with TRBJ2-3; 8 nucleotides line up with TRBD2. Trimming removed 9 bases from V and 4 bases from J; junction bases left unmatched: 12. CDR3 length equals 15 residues. The germline CDR1 and CDR2 sequences are LNHDA and SQIVND (reference sequence). This CDR3 is CASRRVAGGPDTQYF. The CDR3 DNA sequence: TGTGCCAGCCGGAGGGTGGCGGGAGGACCAGATACGCAGTATTTT. Filled out from reference TRBV19 and TRBJ2-3, the complete variable domain reads DGGITQSPKYLFRKEGQNVTLSCEQNLNHDAMYWYRQDPGQGLRLIYYSQIVNDFQKGDIAEGYSVSREKKESFPLTVTSAQKNPTAFYLCASRRVAGGPDTQYFGPGTRLTVL.

J is TRBJ2-3 and V is TRBV11-2, with 11 bases that match TRBD2. CDR3 length: 17 amino acids. Germline CDR1 reads SGHAT; CDR2 reads FQNNGV. J was trimmed by 4 bases and V by 6 bases; bases with no gene match: 12. CDR3 sequence reads: CASRKGMLAGGPDTQYF. The CDR3, as DNA: TGTGCCAGCAGAAAAGGCATGCTAGCGGGAGGCCCAGATACGCAGTATTTT. Together with reference TRBV11-2 and TRBJ2-3, the CDR3 gives the full variable domain: EAGVAQSPRYKIIEKRQSVAFWCNPISGHATLYWYQQILGQGPKLLIQFQNNGVVDDSQLPKDRFSAERLKGVDSTLKIQPAKLEDSAVYLCASRKGMLAGGPDTQYFGPGTRLTVL.

The genes are TRBV27 and TRBJ2-4; tentative D call: TRBD1 (6 bases). V lost 3 bases, J lost 0 bases, and 15 bases lay in between. Germline V gives CDR1 MNHEY, CDR2 SMNVEV (reference sequence). The CDR3 runs 17 residues. The CDR3 DNA follows: TGTGCCAGCAGTTTTCAAAGACAGGAGGAAGCCAAAAACATTCAGTACTTC. It codes for CASSFQRQEEAKNIQYF.

In its sample, this clone was seen a few times. This chain uses TRBV27 with TRBJ2-2; TRBD2 matches at 8 bases. The CDR3 has 18 amino acids. The germline V gene has CDR1 MNHEY and CDR2 SMNVEV (reference sequence). V was clipped by 6 bases and J by 3 bases; unmatched bases: 15. Written as DNA, the CDR3 is TGTGCCAGCAGCGCTCCCCGAGCTCCTAGCGGGTACACCGGGGAGCTGTTTTTT. Translation gives CASSAPRAPSGYTGELFF.

The rearrangement links TRBV27 to TRBJ1-4; TRBD1 might be the D (6 bases). In germline, CDR1 is MNHEY, CDR2 SMNVEV (reference sequence). V lost 6 bases and J 8 bases, leaving 16 bases between the germline ends. This CDR3 region has 14 residues. The CDR3 protein is CASSRTALGEKLFF. The CDR3 DNA reads as TGTGCCAGCAGCCGGACAGCGCTGGGCGAAAAACTGTTTTTT.

Only a few counts were recorded for this clone. V and J are TRBV18 and TRBJ2-5; TRBD1 matches 8 bases. This CDR3 spans 15 amino acids. Germline V gene sequence: CDR1 KGHSH, CDR2 LQKENI. V was pared by 0 bases and J by 5 bases, with 5 bases of the junction left unmatched. The CDR3 region has the DNA TGTGCCAGCTCACCACCGCAGGGGGCAGGTGAGACCCAGTACTTC. This codes for CASSPPQGAGETQYF. Variable domain in full (rest from reference TRBV18 and TRBJ2-5): NAGVMQNPRHLVRRRGQEARLRCSPMKGHSHVYWYRQLPEEGLKFMVYLQKENIIDESGMPKERFSAEFPKEGPSILRIQQVVRGDSAAYFCASSPPQGAGETQYFGPGTRLLVL.